The clone carrying this T cell receptor beta chain has ten or more counts. The target antigen is unknown. The TCR library protocol was used to attach unique molecular identifiers. These identifiers were attached to individual cDNA molecules. TCRdb reanalysed the 5' RACE reads using MiXCR and keeps one entry per CDR3 protein. Of fewer than 85,000 distinct CDR3 sequences in the sample, approximately 15% were seen once. The CDR3 sequence is 12 residues long. Looked up from germline, CDR1 is GTSNPN and CDR2 is SVGIG (reference sequence). V lost 8 bases and J lost 9; bases outside the gene matches: 12. The data originate from a study of early T cells in non-severe SARS-CoV-2 infection. Study details: Sequenced material consisted of bulk RNA (from unsorted whole blood), and chains were unpaired.

Study results and caveats: Comparison of clonotypes with VDJdb favored anti-spike CD8 responses while missing private and CD4 specificities.

The specimen was whole blood. This chain uses TRBV30 with TRBJ1-1; 7 nucleotides align to TRBD1. The receptor was isolated from an adult who was a healthcare worker with PCR-confirmed SARS-CoV-2 infection or an uninfected control (not recorded which). The CDR3 bases are TGTGCCCACCGAAGGCCGGGACAGAAAGCTTTCTTT. This gives the protein CAHRRPGQKAFF.